This T cell receptor beta chain was sequenced in a study of breast tumors, draining lymph nodes, adjacent tissues. Study results and limitations: Data fit most tumor T cells coming from lymph node, expanding in tumor. Data only fit, rather than demonstrated, lymph node origin of most tumor T cells. Luminal-like breast cancer showed significantly greater tumor-nontumor repertoire similarity than basal-like breast cancer did. Tumors had less TCR diversity than lymph nodes, more than nontumor tissue.

At least ten counts were recorded for this clonotype. What it binds is not known. TCRdb re-called the multiplex PCR reads through MiXCR, storing one row per CDR3 protein. The data contain approximately 230,000 distinct CDR3 sequences, 30% to 35% of them singletons. The lymph nodes were axillary draining lymph nodes from breast cancer patients. The receptor's source is a female donor with breast cancer. Some clones in this sample may be carry-over from other donors' samples. The sequencing sample was made of axillary lymph node tissue.

The CDR3 coding sequence is TGTGCCAGCAGTTTAGATCCCTATGGCTACACCTTC. Its protein is CASSLDPYGYTF. V and J are TRBV12-3 or TRBV12-4 and TRBJ1-2; D uncertain. Trimming left V 1 base short and J 4 bases short, with 4 bases between. The CDR3 has 12 amino acids.